A single sample is the source of the 24 T cell receptor beta chains below, sequenced in a study of a mutant IDH1 vaccine in newly diagnosed glioma. Their antigens remain unidentified. The method was immunoSEQ multiplex PCR; TCRdb's version includes in-frame clones alone and lacks a portion of them. The table includes about 56,000 clones, about 89% detected once. Time point here: week 23, last vaccination. Vaccine doses each comprised 300 ug of mutant IDH1 20-mer peptide, with topical imiquimod. The source was PBMCs, collected from a glioma patient whose treatment included an IDH1 peptide vaccine. The receptor set was obtained from a man aged 35 to 55 with glioma.

A few counts support this clone. V is TRBV5-1 and J is TRBJ2-2, with D uncertain. The germline V gene encodes CDR1 SGHRS and CDR2 YFSETQ. The V end lost 5 bases, the J end lost 6 bases, and 8 bases lay between the germline ends. The CDR3 is made up of 12 amino acids. This CDR3 is CASSQHPGELFF. In nucleotides, the CDR3 is TGCGCCAGCAGTCAGCACCCCGGGGAGCTGTTTTTT.

The chain employs TRBV5-1 and TRBJ2-5; possibly TRBD2 for D (6 bases). The CDR3 loop spans 16 amino acids. V lost 4 bases and J 3 bases, leaving 19 bases between the germline ends. Germline V lookup: CDR1 SGHRS, CDR2 YFSETQ. The CDR3 region has the DNA TGCGCCAGCAGCACTTCCGGACGGGACTGGGAAGAGACCCAGTACTTC. Translated: CASSTSGRDWEETQYF.

This clone was detected only once. The chain uses TRBV9 and TRBJ2-7; TRBD1 agrees at 7 bases. CDR3 size: 15 residues. From germline, CDR1 is SGDLS and CDR2 YYNGEE. V dropped 0 bases and J dropped 3; count of bases not matched to a gene: 6. The CDR3 protein is CASSVAPGGIYEQYF. The DNA for the CDR3 is TGTGCCAGCAGCGTAGCTCCAGGGGGAATCTACGAGCAGTACTTC.

This clone was recorded only once. This chain connects TRBV5-4 to TRBJ2-1; D gene uncertain. The CDR3 is made up of 13 amino acids. Trimming left V 1 base short and J 5 bases short, with 7 bases between. Germline V lookup: CDR1 SGHNT, CDR2 YYREEE (reference sequence). This CDR3 is CASSLSQNNEQFF. The CDR3 DNA reads TGTGCCAGCAGCTTGTCGCAGAACAATGAGCAGTTCTTC.

The chain employs TRBV27 and TRBJ1-2; tentative D call: TRBD1 (6 bases). The CDR3 spans 13 residues. Germline V CDR1 and CDR2: MNHEY, SMNVEV (reference sequence). Trimming shortened V by 6 bases and J by 3 bases, and 11 bases separated the two germline ends. In DNA, the CDR3 is TGTGCCAGCAGCCTACAGGGCGACTATGGCTACACCTTC. This translates into CASSLQGDYGYTF.

The chain combines TRBV5-4 with TRBJ2-1; D gene unclear. The CDR3 is 14 amino acids. Trimming pared 0 bases from V and 1 base from J, leaving 5 bases between. CDR1 is SGHNT, CDR2 YYREEE, per germline (reference sequence). The CDR3 loop reads CASSLEGSYNEQFF. In nucleotides, the CDR3 is TGTGCCAGCAGCTTGGAAGGGTCCTACAATGAGCAGTTCTTC. Full variable domain (rest looked up from reference TRBV5-4 and TRBJ2-1): ETGVTQSPTHLIKTRGQQVTLRCSSQSGHNTVSWYQQALGQGPQFIFQYYREEENGRGNFPPRFSGLQFPNYSSELNVNALELDDSALYLCASSLEGSYNEQFFGPGTRLTVL.

This clone has just a few counts. The genes are TRBV19 and TRBJ2-7; D possibly corresponds to TRBD1 (5 bases). This CDR3 comprises 13 residues. V lost 8 bases to trimming and J lost 2 bases, with 13 bases between them. The germline V gene has CDR1 LNHDA and CDR2 SQIVND (reference sequence). The CDR3 protein is CASRDRLTYEQYF. CDR3 bases: TGTGCCAGTCGAGACAGATTAACCTACGAGCAGTACTTC.

This clone was counted a few times. CDR3 sequence: CASSGRKGSYEQYF. CDR3 bases: TGTGCCAGCAGTGGTAGAAAGGGATCCTACGAGCAGTACTTC. The chain recombines TRBV6-1 with TRBJ2-7; D not certain. V was cut by 4 bases and J by 1 base, with 11 bases left in between. The CDR3 runs to 14 residues. The germline CDR1 and CDR2 sequences are MNHNS and SASEGT.

The rearrangement links TRBV5-1 to TRBJ2-1; TRBD1 is a possible D gene (6 bases). Trimming shortened V by 0 bases and J by 2 bases, and 9 bases separated the two germline ends. This CDR3 has 15 amino acids. In germline, CDR1 is SGHRS, CDR2 YFSETQ. This chain's CDR3 is CASSLGDNAYNEQFF. The CDR3 nucleotides are TGCGCCAGCAGCTTGGGGGACAATGCCTACAATGAGCAGTTCTTC. Looking up the rest from reference TRBV5-1 and TRBJ2-1 gives the full variable domain: KAGVTQTPRYLIKTRGQQVTLSCSPISGHRSVSWYQQTPGQGLQFLFEYFSETQRNKGNFPGRFSGRQFSNSRSEMNVSTLELGDSALYLCASSLGDNAYNEQFFGPGTRLTVL.

The chain employs TRBV19 and TRBJ1-5; no reliable D call. Germline V gene sequence: CDR1 LNHDA, CDR2 SQIVND (reference sequence). Trimming took off 7 bases at V and 3 bases at J, with 13 bases between the two ends. The CDR3 covers 14 residues. CDR3 nucleotide sequence: TGTGCCAGTACTACGAGGTCAGTCAATCAGCCCCAGCATTTT. Its translation is CASTTRSVNQPQHF.

V and J are TRBV4-1 and TRBJ1-1; tentative D call: TRBD1 (5 bases). Trimming stripped 4 bases from V and 1 base from J, with 16 bases between. Germline CDR1 reads MGHRA; CDR2 reads YSYEKL. The CDR3 sequence is 16 residues long. CDR3 nucleotides: TGCGCCAGCAGCCGAGATGGGGGTAGAGGGAACACTGAAGCTTTCTTT. Its translation is CASSRDGGRGNTEAFF.

The chain has TRBV19 and TRBJ1-1; D gene ambiguous. The CDR3 spans 15 residues. Trimming pared 7 bases from V and 0 bases from J, leaving 15 bases between. In germline, CDR1 is LNHDA, CDR2 SQIVND (reference sequence). CDR3 sequence: CASNLGSTLNTEAFF. CDR3 DNA: TGTGCCAGTAACCTCGGCAGCACGCTGAACACTGAAGCTTTCTTT.

This chain joins TRBV6-5 and TRBJ2-6; no reliable D call. The CDR3 totals 13 residues. V lost 5 bases to trimming and J lost 4 bases, with 6 bases between them. Germline loops: CDR1 MNHEY, CDR2 SVGAGI. The CDR3 nucleotides are TGTGCCAGCAGTCGCGAAGGGGCCAACGTCCTGACTTTC. Protein sequence: CASSREGANVLTF.

This clone was detected only a few times. This sequence joins TRBV29-1 and TRBJ2-5, with 13 bases lining up with TRBD2. The J call may be incorrect, as the DNA end agrees better with TRBJ2-7. The CDR3 spans 15 residues. Germline values: CDR1 SQVTM, CDR2 ANQGSEA. The CDR3 protein is CSVGVGLAGSYEQYF. The CDR3 region has the DNA TGCAGCGTTGGGGTGGGACTAGCGGGGTCCTACGAGCAGTACTTC.

V gene TRBV2 combines with J gene TRBJ1-4; D not certain. This CDR3 spans 13 amino acids. The V end lost 6 bases, the J end lost 3 bases, and 8 bases lay between the germline ends. Germline assignment: CDR1 SNHLY and CDR2 FYNNEI. The CDR3 region is CASRRTSNEKLFF. CDR3 nucleotides: TGTGCCAGCAGACGTACATCTAATGAAAAACTGTTTTTT.

The chain has TRBV9 and TRBJ2-1, with TRBD2 matching over 12 bases. The CDR3 covers 19 residues. Unmatched junction bases numbered 11, after V lost 4 bases and J lost 0 bases. Germline-derived CDR1 and CDR2 are SGDLS and YYNGEE. CDR3 DNA sequence: TGTGCCAGCAGCTCCGGGACTAGCGGGCAAACTAGCTCCTACAATGAGCAGTTCTTC. This encodes CASSSGTSGQTSSYNEQFF.

The chain carries TRBV29-1 and TRBJ2-3; 7 nucleotides match TRBD1. This CDR3 contains 14 residues. V was pared by 7 bases and J by 5 bases, with 12 bases of the junction left unmatched. Germline V gene data show CDR1 as SQVTM and CDR2 as ANQGSEA. The CDR3 coding sequence is TGCAGCGCCGCCAAAGGGGGCTTCTTAGATACGCAGTATTTT. This sequence encodes CSAAKGGFLDTQYF.

V is TRBV2 and J is TRBJ2-7, with D perhaps TRBD1 (5 bases). This CDR3 has 14 amino acids. Trimming removed 6 bases at V and 4 bases at J, with 16 bases between. Germline V gene data show CDR1 as SNHLY and CDR2 as FYNNEI. CDR3 nucleotide sequence: TGTGCCAGCAGCATAACAGGTTCAAATTACGAGCAGTACTTC. It codes for CASSITGSNYEQYF.

This clone was picked up a small number of times. The V and J genes are TRBV6-5 and TRBJ1-3; TRBD1 might be the D (5 bases). The CDR3 sequence is 15 residues long. V was cut by 3 bases and J by 0 bases, with 9 bases left in between. Germline lookup yields CDR1 MNHEY and CDR2 SVGAGI. The CDR3 nucleotides read TGTGCCAGCAGTTATTGGGGCAGCTCTGGAAACACCATATATTTT. Translating gives CASSYWGSSGNTIYF.

The chain has TRBV5-1 and TRBJ1-2; no clear D gene. CDR3 size: 12 residues. Germline V gene sequence: CDR1 SGHRS, CDR2 YFSETQ. V lost 1 base and J 6 bases, leaving 7 bases between the germline ends. CDR3 region: CASSLKLNGYTF. Here the CDR3 DNA reads TGCGCCAGCAGCTTGAAATTAAATGGCTACACCTTC.

V is TRBV5-1 and J is TRBJ1-1, with D possibly matching TRBD1 (5 bases). The germline V gene encodes CDR1 SGHRS and CDR2 YFSETQ. The V gene lost 2 bases and the J gene lost 0 bases, with 8 bases spanning the gap. The CDR3 sequence is 14 residues long. The CDR3 reads CASSFGAMNTEAFF. The CDR3 bases are TGCGCCAGCAGCTTTGGGGCAATGAACACTGAAGCTTTCTTT.

This clone has only one observation. The chain combines TRBV23-1 with TRBJ2-7; 7 bases fit TRBD1. TRBV23-1 is an open reading frame whose function is uncertain. The V gene end was trimmed by 5 bases and the J gene end by 6 bases; junction bases not matched to a gene: 13. The CDR3 totals 15 residues. CDR3 sequence reads: CASSRSGTAVPEQYF. As DNA, the CDR3 is TGCGCCAGCAGTAGGTCCGGGACAGCCGTTCCCGAGCAGTACTTC.

Sample share makes this clone medium-sized. The rearrangement links TRBV20-1 to TRBJ2-7, with no clear D. V gave up 2 bases and J gave up 5 bases, with 4 bases separating them. The length of the CDR3 is 10 residues. The germline V gene encodes CDR1 DFQATT and CDR2 SNEGSKA (reference sequence). The CDR3 loop is CSARRDEQYF. The CDR3 nucleotides read TGCAGTGCTAGACGGGACGAGCAGTACTTC.

CDR3 region: CASSLTVTYEQYF. As DNA, the CDR3 is TGCGCCAGCAGCTTGACAGTTACCTACGAGCAGTACTTC. The chain combines TRBV5-1 with TRBJ2-7; D remains unclear. The CDR3 contains 13 residues. The germline V gene has CDR1 SGHRS and CDR2 YFSETQ. V was pared by 1 base and J by 2 bases, with 7 bases between. Based on the CDR3 plus reference TRBV5-1 and TRBJ2-7, the full variable domain is KAGVTQTPRYLIKTRGQQVTLSCSPISGHRSVSWYQQTPGQGLQFLFEYFSETQRNKGNFPGRFSGRQFSNSRSEMNVSTLELGDSALYLCASSLTVTYEQYFGPGTRLTVT.